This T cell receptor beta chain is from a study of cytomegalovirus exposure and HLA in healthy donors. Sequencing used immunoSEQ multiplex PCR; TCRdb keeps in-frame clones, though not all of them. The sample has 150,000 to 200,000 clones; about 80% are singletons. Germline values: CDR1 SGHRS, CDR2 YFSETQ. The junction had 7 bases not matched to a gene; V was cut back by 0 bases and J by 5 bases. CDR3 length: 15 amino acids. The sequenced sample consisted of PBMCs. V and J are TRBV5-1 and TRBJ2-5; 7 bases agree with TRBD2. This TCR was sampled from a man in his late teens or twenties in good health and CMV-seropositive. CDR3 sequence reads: CASSLDTGGRETQYF. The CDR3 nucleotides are TGCGCCAGCAGCTTGGATACGGGGGGACGGGAGACCCAGTACTTC.